The next 13 T cell receptor beta chains were all read from a single sample in a study of shared clonotypes between healthy human individuals. Cells designated naive CD8 were CD45RO-negative and were positively selected for CCR7, with terminally differentiated effector memory CD45RA+ cells excluded. The protocol was immunoSEQ multiplex PCR, while the TCRdb copy is restricted to in-frame clones and leaves out a portion. The sample comprises over 2 million clones, about 95% of which are singletons, and about 1.1% rests with the top ten. The specimen sequenced was naive CD8+ T cells sorted from blood. The receptors shown here come from a man younger than 30 in good health.

The chain has TRBV2 and TRBJ1-1; 8 positions match TRBD1. After removal of 10 bases from V and 0 bases from J, the junction contained 4 bases not matched to a gene. The CDR3 has 13 amino acids. The germline V gene encodes CDR1 SNHLY and CDR2 FYNNEI. The CDR3, as DNA: TGTGCCATCCCGGGACAGGTGAACACTGAAGCTTTCTTT. Its protein product is CAIPGQVNTEAFF. Combining the CDR3 with reference TRBV2 and TRBJ1-1 gives the whole variable domain EPEVTQTPSHQVTQMGQEVILRCVPISNHLYFYWYRQILGQKVEFLVSFYNNEISEKSEIFDDQFSVERPDGSNFTLKIRSTKLEDSAMYFCAIPGQVNTEAFFGQGTRLTVV.

The chain carries TRBV4-1 and TRBJ1-2; D unresolved. V was clipped by 0 bases and J by 3 bases, with 14 bases between them. This CDR3 spans 16 amino acids. CDR1 is MGHRA and CDR2 is YSYEKL in the germline V gene. In DNA, the CDR3 is TGCGCCAGCAGCCAAGACGGGAGTTATCCAGACTATGGCTACACCTTC. It encodes CASSQDGSYPDYGYTF.

Of note for this clone: The identical CDR3 is also encoded by other nucleotide sequences in the sample. The chain carries TRBV15 and TRBJ1-1; D is possibly TRBD1 (6 bases). This CDR3 contains 13 residues. Germline CDR1 reads LNHNV; CDR2 reads YYDKDF (reference sequence). V lost 0 bases and J 5 bases, leaving 7 bases between the germline ends. The CDR3 coding sequence is TGTGCCACCAGCAGAGACAGGGGAACTGAAGCTTTCTTT. Its translation: CATSRDRGTEAFF. The variable domain in full, completed from reference TRBV15 and TRBJ1-1, reads DAMVIQNPRYQVTQFGKPVTLSCSQTLNHNVMYWYQQKSSQAPKLLFHYYDKDFNNEADTPDNFQSRRPNTSFCFLDIRSPGLGDTAMYLCATSRDRGTEAFFGQGTRLTVV.

A remark on this clone: At the DNA level, this CDR3 is encoded by other sequences in the same sample as well. The gene calls are TRBV7-9 and TRBJ2-7, with 8 bases fitting TRBD1. The CDR3 totals 15 residues. Per the germline V gene, CDR1 is SEHNR and CDR2 is FQNEAQ (reference sequence). The trim removed 1 base at V and 3 bases at J, leaving 5 bases unmatched. As DNA, the CDR3 is TGTGCCAGCAGCTTAGGACAGGGGAGAGTCTACGAGCAGTACTTC. This codes for CASSLGQGRVYEQYF.

The CDR3 protein is CASSYRGSSEETQYF. CDR3 nucleotide sequence: TGCGCCAGCAGTTACAGGGGGTCAAGCGAAGAGACCCAGTACTTC. The rearrangement links TRBV10-2 to TRBJ2-5; the match to TRBD1 covers 8 bases. The ends lost 5 bases at V and 3 bases at J; junction bases unmatched: 8. The CDR3 has 15 amino acids. The germline gives CDR1 WSHSY, CDR2 SAAADI.

The gene calls are TRBV2 and TRBJ2-3; D remains unclear. Germline assignment: CDR1 SNHLY and CDR2 FYNNEI. V lost 0 bases, J lost 6 bases, and 13 bases lay in between. This CDR3 contains 15 residues. The CDR3 DNA sequence: TGTGCCAGCAGTGAAGCCAGCTTCCCAGTTGATACGCAGTATTTT. Its protein is CASSEASFPVDTQYF.

This clone showed up just once. The genes are TRBV2 and TRBJ2-1; 10 positions agree with TRBD2. Germline V CDR1 and CDR2: SNHLY, FYNNEI. V dropped 5 bases and J dropped 2; count of bases not matched to a gene: 18. This CDR3 has 20 residues. Here the CDR3 reads CASSMDSLGTSAAAYNEQFF. In nucleotides, the CDR3 is TGTGCCAGCAGTATGGACAGCCTTGGGACTAGCGCAGCCGCCTACAATGAGCAGTTCTTC.

Concerning this clone itself: The sample holds other DNA sequences that translate to the same CDR3. This sequence joins TRBV7-9 and TRBJ2-7; TRBD2 matches 12 bases. CDR1 is SEHNR and CDR2 is FQNEAQ in the germline V gene (reference sequence). The CDR3 runs 15 residues. V lost 5 bases, J lost 4 bases, and 6 bases stayed unmatched. CDR3 residues: CASSPGLAGPYEQYF. The CDR3 region has the DNA TGTGCCAGCAGCCCCGGACTAGCGGGACCTTACGAGCAGTACTTC.

The chain recombines TRBV5-1 with TRBJ2-3, with D hard to call. This CDR3 region has 12 residues. Germline lookup yields CDR1 SGHRS and CDR2 YFSETQ. Deletions cut 6 bases from V and 4 bases from J, with 9 bases between. CDR3 nucleotides: TGCGCCAGCACTCCCAATGCAGATACGCAGTATTTT. Protein: CASTPNADTQYF. The full variable domain, rest sourced from reference TRBV5-1 and TRBJ2-3, is KAGVTQTPRYLIKTRGQQVTLSCSPISGHRSVSWYQQTPGQGLQFLFEYFSETQRNKGNFPGRFSGRQFSNSRSEMNVSTLELGDSALYLCASTPNADTQYFGPGTRLTVL.

The chain joins TRBV7-9 to TRBJ1-4; D not resolved. Germline assignment: CDR1 SEHNR and CDR2 FQNEAQ (reference sequence). The V gene lost 5 bases and the J gene lost 4 bases, with 17 bases spanning the gap. The CDR3 length is 16 residues. As DNA, the CDR3 is TGTGCCAGCAGCCAATCAGATTCAGGAGTTAATGAAAAACTGTTTTTT. Translation gives CASSQSDSGVNEKLFF.

The chain uses TRBV10-3 and TRBJ2-7; the D gene is possibly TRBD2 (5 bases). The CDR3 extends over 11 amino acids. From germline, CDR1 is ENHRY and CDR2 SYGVKD. The ends were cut back, 10 bases at V and 3 bases at J, with 10 bases in the middle. The CDR3 loop reads CAKSEGYEQYF. CDR3 coding DNA: TGTGCCAAATCCGAGGGCTACGAGCAGTACTTC.

The chain links TRBV7-9 to TRBJ2-7; perhaps TRBD1 as D (6 bases). CDR1 and CDR2 (germline): SEHNR, FQNEAQ (reference sequence). The CDR3 spans 16 residues. V was cut by 3 bases and J by 4 bases, with 19 bases left in between. CDR3 region: CASSFSPQDRTYEQYF. The CDR3 DNA reads TGTGCCAGCAGCTTCTCGCCCCAAGACAGGACTTACGAGCAGTACTTC.

This clone was seen only once. The gene calls are TRBV19 and TRBJ1-5, with 7 nucleotides matching TRBD1. The germline gives CDR1 LNHDA, CDR2 SQIVND (reference sequence). The CDR3 is made up of 15 amino acids. The ends lost 5 bases at V and 0 bases at J; junction bases unmatched: 4. The CDR3 DNA sequence: TGTGCCAGTAGTGGCACAGGGGATAGCAATCAGCCCCAGCATTTT. It codes for CASSGTGDSNQPQHF.